There are many counts of the clone carrying this T cell receptor (beta chain). Its antigen is unknown. The sample belongs to a study of regulatory T cells in long-lasting Graves disease. Whole-study findings and limits: The number of shared public clonotypes was higher in persistent patients (fewer than 3,000) than new patients (966). Limited sample numbers may have lowered accuracy.

Documented time point: newly diagnosed GD, antithyroid drugs for less than 3 months. The TCR library was made from RNA that had been extracted from PBMCs in TRIzol. Germline V gene data show CDR1 as LGHNA and CDR2 as YNFKEQ. CDR3 length equals 11 residues. Trimming took off 6 bases at V and 6 bases at J, with 7 bases between the two ends. Construction of the TCR beta libraries employed iRepertoire HTBI primers in conjunction with Arm-PCR of CDR3 regions. Authors' analysis steps: Samples collectively showed 60 to 75 TRBV and about 15 TRBJ segments. TCRdb reprocessed the multiplex PCR reads via MiXCR and lists one record per CDR3 protein. For this entry, the V and J calls and clone size follow TCRdb and not the study's own pipeline. This table holds some 220,000 distinct CDR3 sequences, roughly 19% found once. The data were also submitted as part of a second study, on T cells in Graves' hyperthyroidism and ophthalmopathy. That study adds: Most thyroid clonotypes with frequency above 0.001 were detected in blood.

This TCR derives from a woman in her twenties or thirties with Graves disease. Sequences were derived from peripheral blood mononuclear cells (PBMCs), sampled at new diagnosis, from a patient treated with antithyroid drugs. The rearrangement joins TRBV4-2 to TRBJ2-3, with D uncertain. The CDR3 protein is CASRGDDTQYF. In DNA, the CDR3 is TGTGCCAGCAGGGGTGACGATACGCAGTATTTT.